Listed below are T cell receptor beta chains from one sample, sequenced in a study of T cell changes during pregnancy in multiple sclerosis. Some clones are missing from TCRdb's copy, which holds only in-frame ones; the method was immunoSEQ multiplex PCR. Of approximately 46,000 clones in the sample, around 90% were seen once. This specimen was peripheral blood, taken after pregnancy. Receptors were obtained from a female donor in good health, enrolled as a control in a pregnancy study. The CDR3 runs from the conserved cysteine through the conserved F or W. A D gene is named only where the DNA matches it firmly. Only some rows state a clone size, as once, few, many or a class for expanded clones.

j_gene | abundance | v_gene | d_gene | CDR3aa | CDR3nt
TRBJ1-2 | few | TRBV15 | - | CATSRDRSAANYGYTF | TGTGCCACCAGCAGAGATCGATCCGCGGCGAACTATGGCTACACCTTC
TRBJ2-5 | few | TRBV2 | TRBD2 | CASSSAGVPQETQYF | TGTGCCAGCAGTTCAGCGGGAGTCCCCCAAGAGACCCAGTACTTC
TRBJ1-1 | - | TRBV7-9 | TRBD1 | CASSLVRDRDAFF | TGTGCCAGCAGCTTAGTAAGGGACAGGGACGCTTTCTTT
TRBJ1-6 | - | TRBV7-9 | - | CASSWVQTGNSPLHF | TGTGCCAGCAGCTGGGTTCAGACGGGTAATTCACCCCTCCACTTT
TRBJ2-5 | - | TRBV9 | TRBD2 | CASSVVGTSRETQYF | TGTGCCAGCAGCGTAGTAGGGACTAGCCGGGAGACCCAGTACTTC
TRBJ2-7 | - | TRBV18 | TRBD2 | CASSPLRTSGPHEQYF | TGTGCCAGCTCACCACTCCGGACTAGCGGACCCCACGAGCAGTACTTC
TRBJ1-5 | - | TRBV6-5 | - | CASSYSSNSNQPQHF | TGTGCCAGCAGTTACTCCAGTAATAGCAATCAGCCCCAGCATTTT
TRBJ2-3 | - | TRBV13 | TRBD2 | CASSPRGSGGPDTDTQYF | TGTGCCAGCAGCCCCCGGGGCAGCGGGGGGCCCGACACAGATACGCAGTATTTT
TRBJ2-7 | - | TRBV6-1 | TRBD1 | CASGVGTGPYEQYF | TGTGCCAGCGGGGTCGGGACAGGGCCCTACGAGCAGTACTTC
TRBJ1-5 | - | TRBV6-1 | - | CASSEGQGMGVLSNQPQHF | TGTGCCAGCAGTGAAGGGCAGGGGATGGGGGTTTTAAGCAATCAGCCCCAGCATTTT
TRBJ2-2 | - | TRBV2 | - | CASSDETGELFF | TGTGCCAGCAGTGATGAGACCGGGGAGCTGTTTTTT
TRBJ1-5 | - | TRBV18 | - | CASSPSNSNQPQHF | TGTGCCAGCTCACCATCAAATAGCAATCAGCCCCAGCATTTT
TRBJ1-1 | - | TRBV5-1 | - | CASSPKPGTEAFF | TGCGCCAGCTCCCCAAAACCGGGTACTGAAGCTTTCTTT
TRBJ1-1 | - | TRBV27 | - | CATRRNPGGITEAFF | TGTGCCACCCGCCGTAACCCGGGAGGAATCACTGAAGCTTTCTTT
TRBJ2-3 | - | TRBV7-2 | - | CASSRKTGTYDTDTQYF | TGTGCCAGCAGCCGTAAGACCGGGACTTATGACACAGATACGCAGTATTTT
TRBJ2-5 | - | TRBV7-2 | - | CASSPSVSRGQETQYF | TGTGCCAGCAGCCCCTCCGTAAGTCGGGGCCAAGAGACCCAGTACTTC
TRBJ1-1 | few | TRBV6-1 | - | CASSSGENTEAFF | TGTGCCAGCAGTTCAGGGGAGAACACTGAAGCTTTCTTT
TRBJ2-3 | once | TRBV4-1 | TRBD2 | CASGQLAGAGTQYF | TGCGCCAGCGGCCAACTAGCGGGGGCCGGTACGCAGTATTTT
TRBJ2-7 | - | TRBV9 | - | CASSVDSEASYEQYF | TGTGCCAGCAGCGTAGACTCGGAGGCCTCCTACGAGCAGTACTTC
TRBJ2-5 | - | TRBV5-1 | TRBD2 | CASSRGGVQETQYF | TGCGCCAGCAGCCGGGGGGGGGTGCAAGAGACCCAGTACTTC
TRBJ1-3 | - | TRBV11-2 | - | CASSLLSPRGNTIYF | TGTGCCAGCAGCTTATTGAGTCCCCGGGGAAACACCATATATTTT
TRBJ2-3 | - | TRBV5-1 | TRBD2 | CASSSRLTSGTDTQYF | TGCGCCAGCAGCTCGCGCCTGACTAGCGGCACAGATACGCAGTATTTT
TRBJ1-1 | - | TRBV4-3 | - | CASSQAGKGYTEAFF | TGCGCCAGCAGCCAAGCGGGGAAGGGCTACACTGAAGCTTTCTTT
TRBJ2-5 | - | TRBV13 | TRBD2 | CASSQGLAGGQETQYF | TGTGCCAGCAGCCAAGGACTAGCGGGGGGCCAAGAGACCCAGTACTTC
TRBJ1-5 | - | TRBV7-2 | TRBD1 | CASSLTGPPFNQPQHF | TGTGCCAGCAGCTTGACAGGGCCCCCCTTTAATCAGCCCCAGCATTTT
TRBJ1-6 | - | TRBV2 | - | CASSESWGRVPLHF | TGTGCCAGCAGTGAAAGTTGGGGGCGGGTACCCCTCCACTTT
TRBJ2-2 | - | TRBV18 | - | CASSPRTGELFF | TGTGCCAGCTCCCCTCGGACCGGGGAGCTGTTTTTT
TRBJ2-1 | - | TRBV5-1 | - | CASSLSRGNEQFF | TGCGCCAGCAGCTTGTCGAGGGGGAATGAGCAGTTCTTC
TRBJ1-6 | - | TRBV11-2 | - | CASSLELYSPLHF | TGTGCCAGCAGCTTAGAACTGTATTCACCCCTCCACTTT
TRBJ2-3 | - | TRBV21-1 | - | CASSAVGHLSGFWTDTQYF | TGTGCCAGCAGCGCAGTAGGACACCTTAGCGGGTTCTGGACAGATACGCAGTATTTT
TRBJ1-1 | once | TRBV9 | TRBD1 | CASSDRGNTEAFF | TGTGCCAGCAGCGACAGGGGGAACACTGAAGCTTTCTTT
TRBJ1-1 | - | TRBV6-5 | - | CASRGGMPLTEAFF | TGTGCCAGCAGGGGCGGGATGCCCTTAACTGAAGCTTTCTTT
TRBJ2-5 | - | TRBV29-1 | - | CSSLTGAGETQYF | TGCAGCTCCCTGACAGGTGCAGGGGAGACCCAGTACTTC
TRBJ1-6 | - | TRBV4-2 | - | CASSPPPRGGRYSPLHF | TGTGCCAGCAGCCCACCTCCGCGGGGAGGAAGATATTCACCCCTCCACTTT
TRBJ1-2 | many | TRBV27 | TRBD1 | CASGQGLYGYTF | TGTGCCTCCGGACAGGGCTTATATGGCTACACCTTC
TRBJ2-2 | - | TRBV25-1 | - | CASSAQFQDTGELFF | TGTGCCAGCAGTGCCCAGTTCCAGGACACCGGGGAGCTGTTTTTT
TRBJ1-4 | - | TRBV10-2 | - | CASSRGANEKLFF | TGCGCCAGCAGTCGAGGCGCTAATGAAAAACTGTTTTTT
TRBJ1-1 | - | TRBV29-1 | - | CSVGQNLNTEAFF | TGCAGCGTAGGACAGAACTTGAACACTGAAGCTTTCTTT
TRBJ1-2 | - | TRBV5-1 | TRBD1 | CASSLAVGPGGADKGYTF | TGCGCCAGCAGCTTGGCGGTAGGACCAGGGGGCGCTGACAAAGGCTACACCTTC
TRBJ2-1 | - | TRBV5-1 | TRBD2 | CASSLGGGVTYNEQFF | TGCGCCAGCAGCTTGGGCGGGGGGGTAACCTACAATGAGCAGTTCTTC
TRBJ1-2 | few | TRBV11-2 | TRBD1 | CASSSLRGQGARVYGYTF | TGTGCCAGCAGCTCCCTCCGGGGACAGGGGGCGCGGGTCTATGGCTACACCTTC
TRBJ2-7 | - | TRBV2 | - | CASSGRGAGRMTYEQYF | TGTGCCAGCAGTGGGCGGGGTGCGGGGCGGATGACCTACGAGCAGTACTTC
TRBJ1-2 | once | TRBV9 | - | CASSVGTDNYGYTF | TGTGCCAGCAGCGTAGGGACAGATAACTATGGCTACACCTTC
TRBJ1-2 | - | TRBV19 | - | CASSIRAGGGYTF | TGTGCCAGTAGTATTCGGGCCGGCGGGGGCTACACCTTC
TRBJ1-2 | - | TRBV5-6 | - | CASSPGLLKSNYGYTF | TGTGCCAGCAGCCCGGGACTGCTCAAAAGTAACTATGGCTACACCTTC
TRBJ1-5 | - | TRBV7-9 | - | CASSPAEGPNAGQPQHF | TGTGCCAGCAGCCCCGCGGAGGGCCCCAATGCGGGCCAGCCCCAGCATTTT
TRBJ2-1 | - | TRBV11-3 | TRBD2 | CASSQLAGPFNEQFF | TGTGCCAGCAGCCAGCTAGCGGGGCCTTTCAATGAGCAGTTCTTC
TRBJ2-7 | - | TRBV9 | - | CASSVVDTSGEQYF | TGTGCCAGCAGCGTAGTGGACACCAGCGGGGAGCAGTACTTC
TRBJ2-4 | - | TRBV28 | TRBD2 | CASSVSGVAKNIQYF | TGTGCCAGCAGTGTTAGCGGGGTAGCCAAAAACATTCAGTACTTC
TRBJ2-5 | - | TRBV4-1 | - | CASSQERDSTQETQYF | TGCGCCAGCAGCCAAGAGCGGGACAGTACGCAAGAGACCCAGTACTTC
TRBJ1-1 | - | TRBV5-1 | TRBD1 | CASSWDSSNTEAFF | TGCGCCAGCAGCTGGGACAGTTCAAACACTGAAGCTTTCTTT
TRBJ2-7 | - | TRBV19 | - | CASSFPGDNYEQYF | TGTGCCAGTAGTTTCCCCGGGGACAACTACGAGCAGTACTTC
TRBJ2-2 | - | TRBV19 | TRBD1 | CASSIPTGAYTGELFF | TGTGCCAGTAGTATCCCGACAGGGGCATACACCGGGGAGCTGTTTTTT
TRBJ2-7 | - | TRBV27 | TRBD2 | CASSLSRGLGTDSYEQYF | TGTGCCAGCAGTTTATCGCGGGGGTTGGGGACGGATTCCTACGAGCAGTACTTC
TRBJ2-5 | - | TRBV7-2 | TRBD2 | CASSLDGGGFETQYF | TGTGCCAGCAGCTTAGACGGGGGGGGCTTCGAGACCCAGTACTTC
TRBJ1-3 | - | TRBV29-1 | - | CSVGEDSYSGNTIYF | TGCAGCGTTGGCGAGGACAGTTACTCTGGAAACACCATATATTTT
TRBJ2-5 | - | TRBV30 | TRBD1 | CACDRGRAETQYF | TGTGCCTGTGACAGGGGGCGGGCGGAGACCCAGTACTTC
TRBJ1-5 | - | TRBV28 | - | CASSLSQGIHQPQHF | TGTGCCAGCAGTTTATCCCAGGGCATCCATCAGCCCCAGCATTTT
TRBJ2-3 | - | TRBV4-3 | - | CASSPSGDGADTQYF | TGCGCCAGCAGCCCCTCGGGGGATGGAGCAGATACGCAGTATTTT
TRBJ2-7 | - | TRBV5-6 | TRBD2 | CAGHRLAGATDEQYF | TGTGCCGGGCACAGGCTAGCGGGAGCTACCGACGAGCAGTACTTC